One T cell receptor beta chain is described in this entry. As yet, its antigen is unknown. These data come from a study of cytomegalovirus exposure and HLA in healthy donors. Study-wide results and caveats: Using the classifier, cytomegalovirus status was reportedly diagnosed with high specificity and sensitivity.

The donors formed part of the approximately 130-subject validation cohort, distinct from the roughly 660-subject first cohort. The data were produced by immunoSEQ multiplex PCR, yet TCRdb's version contains in-frame clones alone and is incomplete. This sample has about 200,000 clones, with about nine tenths found just once. The junction had 6 bases not matched to a gene; V was cut back by 5 bases and J by 8 bases. The CDR3 sequence is 14 residues long. Per germline, CDR1 SGHVS and CDR2 FNYEAQ. This rearrangement joins TRBV7-6 to TRBJ2-1, with 10 bases lining up with TRBD2. The sequenced sample was PBMCs. The clonotype comes from a woman aged 18-35 years in good health and CMV-seropositive. The CDR3 bases are TGTGCCAGCAGCGCTAGCGGGAGAGGGGATGAGCAGTTCTTC. It translates to CASSASGRGDEQFF.